The T cell receptor (beta chain) under discussion was sequenced for a study of cytomegalovirus exposure and HLA in healthy donors. Turning to the study itself: From HLA-typed donors, an early data release held tens of millions of unique TCRs.

Broader study findings: In vitro work confirmed that a few CMV-associated chains recognize CMV antigens. The classifier was said to identify cytomegalovirus status with high specificity and sensitivity. HLA alleles showed associations with around 15,000 TCR beta sequences in a later analysis, at a 0.05 false discovery rate.

As concerns this clone: No antigen is known for it.

Vbeta (60) and Jbeta (13) primers were used in the PCR. Only in-frame clones appear in the TCRdb table, and some are missing; sequencing was by immunoSEQ multiplex PCR. The sample has 150,000 to 200,000 clones, around 90% seen once. The CDR3 spans 13 residues. The V gene's germline CDR1 is SGHRS and CDR2 YFSETQ. With 1 base removed from V and 12 bases from J, the gap between germline ends came to 16 bases. The chain is built from TRBV5-1 and TRBJ1-2; the D is unclear. The specimen was PBMCs. The receptor comes from a woman in her late teens or twenties in good health and CMV-seronegative. CDR3 nucleotides: TGCGCCAGCAGCTTGAACCGCGCTGATCGCGACACCTTC. This codes for CASSLNRADRDTF. Full variable domain (outside the CDR3, taken from reference TRBV5-1 and TRBJ1-2): KAGVTQTPRYLIKTRGQQVTLSCSPISGHRSVSWYQQTPGQGLQFLFEYFSETQRNKGNFPGRFSGRQFSNSRSEMNVSTLELGDSALYLCASSLNRADRDTFGSGTRLTVV.